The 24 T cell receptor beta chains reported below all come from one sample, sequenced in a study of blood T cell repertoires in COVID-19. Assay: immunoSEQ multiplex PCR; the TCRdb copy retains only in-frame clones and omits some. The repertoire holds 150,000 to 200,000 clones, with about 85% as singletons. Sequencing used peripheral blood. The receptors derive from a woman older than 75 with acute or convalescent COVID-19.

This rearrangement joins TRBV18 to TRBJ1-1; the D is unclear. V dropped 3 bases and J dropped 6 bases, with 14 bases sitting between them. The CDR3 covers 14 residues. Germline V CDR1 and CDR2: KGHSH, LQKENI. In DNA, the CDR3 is TGTGCCAGCTCACCCCGACAAGGAGGTCCTGAAGCTTTCTTT. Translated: CASSPRQGGPEAFF.

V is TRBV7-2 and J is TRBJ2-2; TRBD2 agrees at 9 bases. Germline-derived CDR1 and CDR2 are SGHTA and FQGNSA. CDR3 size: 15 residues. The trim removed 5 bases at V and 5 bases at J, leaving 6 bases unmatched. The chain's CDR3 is CASSAGLAPTGELFF. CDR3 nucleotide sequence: TGTGCCAGCAGCGCCGGACTAGCGCCGACCGGGGAGCTGTTTTTT.

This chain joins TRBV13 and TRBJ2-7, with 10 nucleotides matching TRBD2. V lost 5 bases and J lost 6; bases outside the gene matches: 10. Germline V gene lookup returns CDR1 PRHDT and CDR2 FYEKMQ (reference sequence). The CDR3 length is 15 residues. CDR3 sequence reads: CASSPAGLAGVEQYF. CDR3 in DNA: TGTGCCAGCAGCCCAGCAGGGCTAGCGGGAGTCGAGCAGTACTTC.

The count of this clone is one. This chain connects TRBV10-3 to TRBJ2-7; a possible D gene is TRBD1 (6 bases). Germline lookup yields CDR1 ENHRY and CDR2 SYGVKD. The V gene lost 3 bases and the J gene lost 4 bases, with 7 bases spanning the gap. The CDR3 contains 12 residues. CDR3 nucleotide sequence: TGTGCCATCAGTGACGACAGGTACGAGCAGTACTTC. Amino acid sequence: CAISDDRYEQYF.

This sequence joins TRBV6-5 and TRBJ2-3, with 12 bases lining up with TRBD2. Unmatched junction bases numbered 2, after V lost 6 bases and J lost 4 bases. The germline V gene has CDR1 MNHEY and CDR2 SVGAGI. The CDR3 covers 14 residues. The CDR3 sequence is CASRASGRADTQYF. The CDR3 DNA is TGTGCCAGCAGAGCTAGCGGGAGGGCAGATACGCAGTATTTT.

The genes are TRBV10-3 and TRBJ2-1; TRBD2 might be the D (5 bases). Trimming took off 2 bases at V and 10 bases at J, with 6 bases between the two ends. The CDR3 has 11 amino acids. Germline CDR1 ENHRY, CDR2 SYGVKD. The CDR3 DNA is TGTGCCATCAGTGAGGACTACGAGCAGTTCTTC. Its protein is CAISEDYEQFF.

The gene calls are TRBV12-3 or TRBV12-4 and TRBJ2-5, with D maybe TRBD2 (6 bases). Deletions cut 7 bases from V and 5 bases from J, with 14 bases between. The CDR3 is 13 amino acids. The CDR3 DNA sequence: TGTGCCAGCATCATGGGGGGTCTCGAGACCCAGTACTTC. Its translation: CASIMGGLETQYF.

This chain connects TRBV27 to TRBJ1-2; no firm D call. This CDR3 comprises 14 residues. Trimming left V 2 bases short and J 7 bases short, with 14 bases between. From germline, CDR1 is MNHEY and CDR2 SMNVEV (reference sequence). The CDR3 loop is CASSLGGQWVGYTF. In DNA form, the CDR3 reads TGTGCCAGCAGTTTAGGAGGCCAGTGGGTTGGCTACACCTTC.

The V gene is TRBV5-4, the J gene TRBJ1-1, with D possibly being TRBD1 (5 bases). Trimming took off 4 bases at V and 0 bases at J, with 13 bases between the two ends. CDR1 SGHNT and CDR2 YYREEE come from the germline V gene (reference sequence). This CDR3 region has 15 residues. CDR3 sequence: CASSAEGAMNTEAFF. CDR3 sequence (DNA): TGTGCCAGCAGCGCCGAAGGGGCCATGAACACTGAAGCTTTCTTT.

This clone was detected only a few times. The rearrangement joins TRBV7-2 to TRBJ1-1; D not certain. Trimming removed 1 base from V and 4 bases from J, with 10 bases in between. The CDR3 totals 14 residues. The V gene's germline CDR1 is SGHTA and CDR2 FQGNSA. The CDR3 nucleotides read TGTGCCAGCAGCTTAGTTAAGTCCGGCACTGAAGCTTTCTTT. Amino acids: CASSLVKSGTEAFF.

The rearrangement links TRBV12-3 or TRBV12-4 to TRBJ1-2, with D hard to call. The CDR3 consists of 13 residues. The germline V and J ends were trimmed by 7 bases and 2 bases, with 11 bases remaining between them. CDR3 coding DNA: TGTGCCAGCACCCCACACAAAAACTATGGCTACACCTTC. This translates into CASTPHKNYGYTF.

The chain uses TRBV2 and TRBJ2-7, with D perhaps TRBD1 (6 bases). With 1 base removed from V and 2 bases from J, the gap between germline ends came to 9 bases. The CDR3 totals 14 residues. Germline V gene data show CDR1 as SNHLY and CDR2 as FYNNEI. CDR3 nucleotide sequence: TGTGCCAGCAGTGAAGGGACAGTTCCCTACGAGCAGTACTTC. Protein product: CASSEGTVPYEQYF.

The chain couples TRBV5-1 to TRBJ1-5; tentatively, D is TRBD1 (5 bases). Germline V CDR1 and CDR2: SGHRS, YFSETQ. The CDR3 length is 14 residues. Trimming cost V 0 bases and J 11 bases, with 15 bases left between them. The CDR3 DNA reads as TGCGCCAGCAGCTTGGGGGCGGGAGAAGGGGCCCAGCATTTT. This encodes CASSLGAGEGAQHF.

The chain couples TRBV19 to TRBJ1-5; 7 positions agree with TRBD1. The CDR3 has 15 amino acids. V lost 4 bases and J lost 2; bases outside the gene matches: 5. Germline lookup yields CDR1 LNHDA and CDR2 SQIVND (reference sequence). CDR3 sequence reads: CASSTSGQGNQPQHF. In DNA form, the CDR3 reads TGTGCCAGTAGTACGTCCGGACAGGGCAATCAGCCCCAGCATTTT. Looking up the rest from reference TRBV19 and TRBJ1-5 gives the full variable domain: DGGITQSPKYLFRKEGQNVTLSCEQNLNHDAMYWYRQDPGQGLRLIYYSQIVNDFQKGDIAEGYSVSREKKESFPLTVTSAQKNPTAFYLCASSTSGQGNQPQHFGDGTRLSIL.

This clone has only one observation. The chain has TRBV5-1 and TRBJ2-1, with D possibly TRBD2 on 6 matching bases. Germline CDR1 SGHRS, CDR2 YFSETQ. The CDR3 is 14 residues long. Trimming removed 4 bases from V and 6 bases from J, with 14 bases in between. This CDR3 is CASSIRLGSNEQFF. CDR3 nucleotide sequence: TGCGCCAGCAGCATAAGACTAGGAAGCAATGAGCAGTTCTTC.

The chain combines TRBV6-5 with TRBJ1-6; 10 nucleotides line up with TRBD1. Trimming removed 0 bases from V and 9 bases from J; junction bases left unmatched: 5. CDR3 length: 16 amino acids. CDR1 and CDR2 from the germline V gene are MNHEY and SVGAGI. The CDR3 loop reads CASSYSAGQGTSPLHF. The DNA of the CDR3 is TGTGCCAGCAGTTACTCGGCGGGACAGGGGACTTCACCCCTCCACTTT.

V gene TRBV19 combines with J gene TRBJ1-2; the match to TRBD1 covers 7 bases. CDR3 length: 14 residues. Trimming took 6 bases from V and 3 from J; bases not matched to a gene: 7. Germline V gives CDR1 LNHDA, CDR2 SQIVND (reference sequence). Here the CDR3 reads CASSGQARYYGYTF. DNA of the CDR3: TGTGCCAGTAGCGGACAGGCTCGCTACTATGGCTACACCTTC.

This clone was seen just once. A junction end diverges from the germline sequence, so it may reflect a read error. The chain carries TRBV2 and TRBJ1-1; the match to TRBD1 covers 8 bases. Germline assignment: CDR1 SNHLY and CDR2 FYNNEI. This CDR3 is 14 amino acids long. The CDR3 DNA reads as TGTGCTAGCAAGGCAGGGGGCCTGAACACTGAAGCTTTCTTT. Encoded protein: CASKAGGLNTEAFF.

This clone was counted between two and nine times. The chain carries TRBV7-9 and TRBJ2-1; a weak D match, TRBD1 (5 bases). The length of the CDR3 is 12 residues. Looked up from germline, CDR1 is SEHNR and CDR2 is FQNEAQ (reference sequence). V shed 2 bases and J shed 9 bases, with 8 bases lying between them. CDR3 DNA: TGTGCCAGCAGCTTAAGTGGGGCTGAGCAGTTCTTC. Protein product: CASSLSGAEQFF.

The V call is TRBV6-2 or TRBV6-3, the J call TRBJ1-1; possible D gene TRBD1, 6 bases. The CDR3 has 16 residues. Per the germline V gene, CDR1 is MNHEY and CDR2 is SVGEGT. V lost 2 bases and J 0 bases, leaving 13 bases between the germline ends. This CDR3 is CASSYVAGEVNTEAFF. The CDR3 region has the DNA TGTGCCAGCAGTTACGTGGCAGGGGAAGTGAACACTGAAGCTTTCTTT.

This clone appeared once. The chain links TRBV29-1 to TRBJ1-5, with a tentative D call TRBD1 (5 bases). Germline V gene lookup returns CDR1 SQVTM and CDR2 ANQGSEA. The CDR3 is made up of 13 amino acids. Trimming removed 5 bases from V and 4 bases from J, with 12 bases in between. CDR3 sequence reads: CSVYEGVNQPQHF. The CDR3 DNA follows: TGCAGCGTTTATGAAGGGGTTAATCAGCCCCAGCATTTT.

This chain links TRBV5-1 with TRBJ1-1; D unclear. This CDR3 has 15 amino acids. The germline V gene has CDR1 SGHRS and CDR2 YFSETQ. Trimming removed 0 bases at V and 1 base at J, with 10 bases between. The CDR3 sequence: CASSLDFRENTEAFF. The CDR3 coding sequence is TGCGCCAGCAGCTTGGACTTCCGAGAGAACACTGAAGCTTTCTTT.

CDR3 amino acids: CASSTERDNEQFF. CDR3 in DNA: TGTGCCAGCAGCACCGAGCGGGACAATGAGCAGTTCTTC. The rearrangement links TRBV7-3 to TRBJ2-1; D is perhaps TRBD2 (6 bases). Trimming removed 5 bases at V and 5 bases at J, with 10 bases between. Germline CDR1 reads SGHTA; CDR2 reads FQGTGA. The CDR3 consists of 13 residues. Drawing the rest from reference TRBV7-3 and TRBJ2-1, the complete variable domain is GAGVSQTPSNKVTEKGKYVELRCDPISGHTALYWYRQSLGQGPEFLIYFQGTGAADDSGLPNDRFFAVRPEGSVSTLKIQRTERGDSAVYLCASSTERDNEQFFGPGTRLTVL.

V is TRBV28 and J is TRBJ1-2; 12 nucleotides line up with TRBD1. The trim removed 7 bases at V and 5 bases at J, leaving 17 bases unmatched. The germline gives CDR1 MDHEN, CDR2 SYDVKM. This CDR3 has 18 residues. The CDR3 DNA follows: TGTGCCAGCACCCCCCAGTGGGGGACAGGGGGCCCGGTTTATGGCTACACCTTC. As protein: CASTPQWGTGGPVYGYTF.